One sample yielded the 2 T cell receptor beta chains listed below, sequenced in a study of T cell responses to AZD1222 COVID-19 vaccine. This table comes from immunoSEQ multiplex PCR, and its TCRdb copy is limited to in-frame clones, with some not included. The table shows about 88,000 clones, with 92% occurring only once. The material sequenced was peripheral blood, taken on day 0 of AZD1222 vaccination. The source is an adult in good health.

The V and J genes are TRBV7-9 and TRBJ2-4; D is unresolved. This CDR3 region has 14 residues. Germline CDR1 is SEHNR and CDR2 is FQNEAQ (reference sequence). Trimming stripped 3 bases from V and 8 bases from J, with 14 bases between. CDR3 protein: CASSFASTLDIQYF. CDR3 bases: TGTGCCAGCAGCTTCGCCAGCACCCTGGACATTCAGTACTTC.

V gene TRBV2 combines with J gene TRBJ2-7; 7 bases match TRBD1. The ends lost 5 bases at V and 4 bases at J; junction bases unmatched: 8. Germline-derived CDR1 and CDR2 are SNHLY and FYNNEI. The CDR3 covers 14 residues. This CDR3 is CASSRQGASYEQYF. In nucleotides, the CDR3 is TGTGCCAGCAGTAGACAGGGTGCGTCATACGAGCAGTACTTC.